Below are 5 T cell receptor beta chains sequenced from a single sample in a study of cytomegalovirus exposure and HLA in healthy donors. Clones were read by immunoSEQ multiplex PCR, and TCRdb kept only the in-frame ones, dropping some. This table holds approximately 220,000 clones, 80% to 85% found once. Sequencing was done on a sample of PBMCs. The receptors were sampled from a woman in her 30s in good health and CMV-seropositive.

V and J are TRBV9 and TRBJ2-3; D is perhaps TRBD1 or TRBD2 (5 bases each). V was cut by 7 bases and J by 2 bases, with 14 bases left in between. In germline, CDR1 is SGDLS, CDR2 YYNGEE. The CDR3 loop spans 14 amino acids. The CDR3 loop reads CASDRGGYTDTQYF. The CDR3 DNA sequence: TGTGCCAGCGACCGTGGGGGATACACAGATACGCAGTATTTT. Supplemented by reference TRBV9 and TRBJ2-3, the full variable domain reads DSGVTQTPKHLITATGQRVTLRCSPRSGDLSVYWYQQSLDQGLQFLIQYYNGEERAKGNILERFSAQQFPDLHSELNLSSLELGDSALYFCASDRGGYTDTQYFGPGTRLTVL.

The gene calls are TRBV29-1 and TRBJ2-3, with 7 bases aligning to TRBD2. Trimming at V came to 6 bases and at J to 2 bases, leaving 11 bases not matched to a gene. The CDR3 consists of 15 residues. Looked up from germline, CDR1 is SQVTM and CDR2 is ANQGSEA. The CDR3 nucleotides read TGCAGCGTAGACCCGAGCGGGGCCATCACAGATACGCAGTATTTT. Translation: CSVDPSGAITDTQYF.

The rearrangement links TRBV20-1 to TRBJ2-7; D is undetermined. V was shortened by 0 bases and J by 3 bases, with 3 bases between the two germline ends. Per germline, CDR1 DFQATT and CDR2 SNEGSKA (reference sequence). CDR3 length: 11 amino acids. The CDR3 nucleotides are TGCAGTGCTAGAGAGGTCTACGAGCAGTACTTC. This codes for CSAREVYEQYF.

V and J are TRBV9 and TRBJ1-2; D perhaps matches TRBD1 (5 bases). This CDR3 contains 15 residues. Germline values: CDR1 SGDLS, CDR2 YYNGEE. Trimming pared 0 bases from V and 8 bases from J, leaving 17 bases between. The CDR3 sequence: CASSVDLGVAAGYTF. The CDR3 bases are TGTGCCAGCAGCGTAGATCTGGGGGTGGCAGCGGGCTACACCTTC.

This clone was picked up a small number of times. This rearrangement joins TRBV11-2 to TRBJ1-5, with TRBD1 as a possible D gene (5 bases). With 2 bases removed from V and 9 bases from J, the gap between germline ends came to 14 bases. The CDR3 spans 14 residues. CDR1 and CDR2 from the germline V gene are SGHAT and FQNNGV. CDR3 amino acids: CASSLPRVPRPQHF. CDR3 bases: TGTGCCAGCAGCTTACCCAGGGTACCACGGCCCCAGCATTTT.